This T cell receptor (beta chain) was sequenced for a study of CD4+ T cells in melanoma. This clone occurred a few times. Its antigen is not known. Study findings and constraints: A reported correlation linked neoantigen-specific CD4+ T cells to CD8+, macrophage and B cell function. In melanoma, neoantigen-specific CD4+ T cells reportedly differed in differentiation state.

V gave up 8 bases and J gave up 8 bases, with 18 bases separating them. Germline V gives CDR1 WNHNN, CDR2 SYGVQD (reference sequence). This CDR3 is 13 amino acids long. Sequencing used immunoSEQ multiplex PCR; TCRdb keeps in-frame clones, though not all of them. The sample consists of some 13,000 clones, around 70% of them appearing once. This chain joins TRBV10-1 and TRBJ1-1; TRBD1 might be the D (5 bases). The sequenced material came from cells from a culture (not recorded whether cultured in vitro). The TCR comes from a human donor with melanoma. The chain's CDR3 is CASRERSGKEAFF. In DNA form, the CDR3 reads TGCGCCAGCCGCGAGCGGTCAGGGAAAGAAGCTTTCTTT.